This record concerns one TCR beta chain sequence. Its antigen is undetermined. TCR beta CDR3 regions came from multiplex PCR with 32 forward V and 13 reverse J primers. TCRdb reanalysed the multiplex PCR reads using MiXCR and keeps one entry per CDR3 protein. This sample has around 2,800 distinct CDR3 sequences; roughly 18% occur once, and the top ten carry approximately 12%. This specimen belongs to a study of immune heterogeneity within non-small cell lung tumors. Study summary: Among the tumors, several were squamous cell carcinomas, under twelve were non-squamous carcinomas and 1 was not otherwise specified.

Findings of the study overall: Between one patient and another, high-frequency T-cell receptor beta clonotypes were largely distinct. Within each patient, tumor sites shared identical dominant CDR3 beta clonotypes and also held site-unique high-frequency clones. Locally, T-cell clonality showed a moderate but significant correlation with tumor mutational burden measured at the same site (R roughly 0.3).

Template input was genomic DNA from bulk tumor (600 ng per sample). Surgery yielded several widely spaced biopsies per primary tumor. Newly diagnosed with untreated non-small cell lung cancer, the patients underwent curative surgery. This CDR3 spans 14 amino acids. Germline V gene lookup returns CDR1 SNHLY and CDR2 FYNNEI. V dropped 10 bases and J dropped 8 bases, with 20 bases sitting between them. Specimen: lung tumor tissue. This clonotype originated in a woman in her fifties or sixties with non-small cell lung cancer. The chain recombines TRBV2 with TRBJ1-4; D is possibly TRBD1 (5 bases). The CDR3 nucleotides read TGTGCCATTAGTGCCGGAGGCTGGGGGGAAAAACTGTTTTTT. The encoded protein is CAISAGGWGEKLFF.